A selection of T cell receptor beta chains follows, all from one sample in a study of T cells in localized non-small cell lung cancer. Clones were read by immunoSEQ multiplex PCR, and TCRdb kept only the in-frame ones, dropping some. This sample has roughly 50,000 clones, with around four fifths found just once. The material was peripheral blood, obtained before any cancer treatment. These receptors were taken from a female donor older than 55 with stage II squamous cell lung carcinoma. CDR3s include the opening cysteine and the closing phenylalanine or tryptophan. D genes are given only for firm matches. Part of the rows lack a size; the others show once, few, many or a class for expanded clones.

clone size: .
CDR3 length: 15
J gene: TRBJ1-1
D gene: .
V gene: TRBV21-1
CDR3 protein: CASSKEQGGNTEAFF
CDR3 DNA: TGTGCCAGCAGCAAAGAACAGGGCGGAAACACTGAAGCTTTCTTT

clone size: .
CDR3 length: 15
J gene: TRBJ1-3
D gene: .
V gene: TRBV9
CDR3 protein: CASSVTERAGNTIYF
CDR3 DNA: TGTGCCAGCAGCGTCACAGAGAGGGCTGGAAACACCATATATTTT

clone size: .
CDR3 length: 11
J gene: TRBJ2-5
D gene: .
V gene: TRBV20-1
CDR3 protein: CSASSALDENF
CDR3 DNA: TGCAGTGCTAGTTCGGCTCTCGACGAGAACTTC

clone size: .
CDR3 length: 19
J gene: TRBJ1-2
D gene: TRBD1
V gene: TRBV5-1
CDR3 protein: CASSLNPGQGLFSNYGYTF
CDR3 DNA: TGCGCCAGCAGCTTGAATCCGGGACAGGGGCTGTTTTCTAACTATGGCTACACCTTC

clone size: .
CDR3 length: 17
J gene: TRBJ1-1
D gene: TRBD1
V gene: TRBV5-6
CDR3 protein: CASSLGFKGTGGTEAFF
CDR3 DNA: TGTGCCAGCAGCTTGGGTTTTAAAGGGACAGGGGGCACTGAAGCTTTCTTT

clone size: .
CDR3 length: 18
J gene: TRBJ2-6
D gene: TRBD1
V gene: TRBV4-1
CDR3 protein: CASSPGDRGFSGANVLTF
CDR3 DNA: TGCGCCAGCAGCCCCGGGGACAGGGGGTTCTCTGGGGCCAACGTCCTGACTTTC

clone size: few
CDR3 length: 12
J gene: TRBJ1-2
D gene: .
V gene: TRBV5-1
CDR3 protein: CASSLQSSGYTF
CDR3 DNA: TGCGCCAGCAGCTTGCAATCATCTGGCTACACCTTC

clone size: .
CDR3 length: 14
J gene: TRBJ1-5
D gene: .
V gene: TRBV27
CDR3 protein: CASSPLGTNQPQHF
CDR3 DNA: TGTGCCAGCAGTCCCCTCGGCACCAATCAGCCCCAGCATTTT

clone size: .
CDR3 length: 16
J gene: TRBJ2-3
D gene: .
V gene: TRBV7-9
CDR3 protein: CASSLRTGHRTDTQYF
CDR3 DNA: TGTGCCAGCAGCTTGAGGACGGGCCATCGCACAGATACGCAGTATTTT

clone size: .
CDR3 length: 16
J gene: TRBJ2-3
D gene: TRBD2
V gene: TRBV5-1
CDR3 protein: CASSLGRGGPLDTQYF
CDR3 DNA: TGCGCCAGCAGCTTGGGGCGGGGGGGCCCGTTAGATACGCAGTATTTT

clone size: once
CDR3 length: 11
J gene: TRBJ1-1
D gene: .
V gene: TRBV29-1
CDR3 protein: CSGGGGAEAFF
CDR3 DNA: TGCAGCGGGGGCGGGGGCGCGGAAGCTTTCTTT

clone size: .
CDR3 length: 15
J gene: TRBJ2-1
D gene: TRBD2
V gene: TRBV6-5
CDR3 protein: CASSYEAGPYNEQFF
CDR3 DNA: TGTGCCAGCAGTTATGAAGCGGGGCCTTACAATGAGCAGTTCTTC

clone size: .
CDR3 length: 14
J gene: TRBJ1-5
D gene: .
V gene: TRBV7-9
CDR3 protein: CASSFDRGNQPQHF
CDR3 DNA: TGTGCCAGCAGCTTTGACAGAGGCAATCAGCCCCAGCATTTT

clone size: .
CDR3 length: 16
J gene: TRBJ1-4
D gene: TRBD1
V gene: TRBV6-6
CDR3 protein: CASRPGQGARNEKLFF
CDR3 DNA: TGTGCCAGCAGACCGGGACAGGGGGCGCGTAATGAAAAACTGTTTTTT

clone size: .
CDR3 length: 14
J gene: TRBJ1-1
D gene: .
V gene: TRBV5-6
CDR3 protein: CASSGDRINTEAFF
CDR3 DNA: TGTGCCAGCAGCGGCGACAGGATTAACACTGAAGCTTTCTTT

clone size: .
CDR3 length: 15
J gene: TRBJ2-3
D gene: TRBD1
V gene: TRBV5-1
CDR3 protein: CASSPGTGLTDTQYF
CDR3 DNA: TGCGCCAGCAGCCCCGGGACAGGGCTCACAGATACGCAGTATTTT

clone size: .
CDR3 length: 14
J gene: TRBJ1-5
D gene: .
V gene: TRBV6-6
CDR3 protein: CASSYSTGYQPQHF
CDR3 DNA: TGTGCCAGCAGTTACTCGACCGGTTATCAGCCCCAGCATTTT

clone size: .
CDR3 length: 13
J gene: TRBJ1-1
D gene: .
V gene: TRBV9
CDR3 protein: CASSVVQGAEAFF
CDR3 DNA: TGTGCCAGCAGCGTAGTTCAGGGCGCTGAAGCTTTCTTT

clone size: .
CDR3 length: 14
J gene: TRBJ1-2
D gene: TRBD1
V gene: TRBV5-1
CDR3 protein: CASSFGQDLGGYTF
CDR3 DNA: TGCGCCAGCAGCTTTGGACAGGATCTTGGGGGCTACACCTTC

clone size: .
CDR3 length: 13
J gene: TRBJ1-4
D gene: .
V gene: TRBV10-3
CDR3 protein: CAISGSINEKLFF
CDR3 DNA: TGTGCCATCAGTGGGAGCATTAATGAAAAACTGTTTTTT

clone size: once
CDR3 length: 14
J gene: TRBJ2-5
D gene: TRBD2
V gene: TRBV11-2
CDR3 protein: CASSPGLAQETQYF
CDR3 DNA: TGTGCCAGCAGCCCTGGACTAGCGCAAGAGACCCAGTACTTC

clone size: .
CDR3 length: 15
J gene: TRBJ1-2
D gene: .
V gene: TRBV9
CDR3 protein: CASSVSRDTAYGYTF
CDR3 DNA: TGTGCCAGCAGCGTGAGCCGGGACACAGCCTATGGCTACACCTTC

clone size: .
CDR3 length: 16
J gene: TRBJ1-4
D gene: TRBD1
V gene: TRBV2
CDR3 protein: CASSRGTGGGNEKLFF
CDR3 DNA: TGTGCCAGCAGCCGTGGGACAGGGGGGGGTAATGAAAAACTGTTTTTT

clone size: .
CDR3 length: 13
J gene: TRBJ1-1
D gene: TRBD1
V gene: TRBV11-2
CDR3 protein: CASSRGQVAEAFF
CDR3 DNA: TGTGCCAGCTCCAGGGGGCAGGTGGCTGAAGCTTTCTTT

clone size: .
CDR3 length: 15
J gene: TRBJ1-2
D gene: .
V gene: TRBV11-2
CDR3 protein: CASSSPQGRNYGYTF
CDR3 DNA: TGTGCCAGCAGCTCACCACAGGGTAGGAACTATGGCTACACCTTC

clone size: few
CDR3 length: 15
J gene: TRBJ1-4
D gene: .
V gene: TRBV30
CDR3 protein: CAWSPLGGLNEKLFF
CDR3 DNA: TGTGCCTGGAGTCCCCTAGGGGGGCTCAATGAAAAACTGTTTTTT

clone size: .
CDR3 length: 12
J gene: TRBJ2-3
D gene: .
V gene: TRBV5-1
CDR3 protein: CASRQATDTQYF
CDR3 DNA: TGCGCCAGTCGACAGGCCACAGATACGCAGTATTTT

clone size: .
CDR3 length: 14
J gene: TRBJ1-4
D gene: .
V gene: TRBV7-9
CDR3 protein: CASSASGTNEKLFF
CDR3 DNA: TGTGCCAGCAGCGCCTCCGGCACTAATGAAAAACTGTTTTTT

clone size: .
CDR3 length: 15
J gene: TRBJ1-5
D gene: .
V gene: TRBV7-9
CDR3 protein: CASSLGGYSNQPQHF
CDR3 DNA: TGTGCCAGCAGCTTAGGGGGCTATAGCAATCAGCCCCAGCATTTT

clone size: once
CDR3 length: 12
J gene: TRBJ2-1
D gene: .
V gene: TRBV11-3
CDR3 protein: CASSETPNEQFF
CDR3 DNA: TGTGCCAGCAGCGAGACCCCCAATGAGCAGTTCTTC

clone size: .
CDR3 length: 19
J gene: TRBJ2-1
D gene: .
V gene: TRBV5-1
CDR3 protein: CASSLAPPSRGGSYNEQFF
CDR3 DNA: TGCGCCAGCAGCTTGGCCCCCCCCTCTAGGGGGGGCTCCTACAATGAGCAGTTCTTC

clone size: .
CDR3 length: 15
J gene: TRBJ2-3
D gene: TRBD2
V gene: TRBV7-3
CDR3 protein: CASSPTSGGTDTQYF
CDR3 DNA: TGTGCCAGCAGCCCGACTAGCGGGGGCACAGATACGCAGTATTTT

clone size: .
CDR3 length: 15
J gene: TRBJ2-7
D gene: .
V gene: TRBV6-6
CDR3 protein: CASSPSPDILYEQYF
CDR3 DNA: TGTGCCAGCAGTCCCTCCCCGGACATCCTTTACGAGCAGTACTTC

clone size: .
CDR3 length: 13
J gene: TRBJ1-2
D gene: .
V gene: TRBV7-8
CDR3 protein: CASSGQGLYGYTF
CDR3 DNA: TGTGCCAGCAGCGGTCAGGGGTTATATGGCTACACCTTC

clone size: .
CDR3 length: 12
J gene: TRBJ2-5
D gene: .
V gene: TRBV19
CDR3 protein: CASSMQGKTQYF
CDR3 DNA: TGTGCCAGTAGTATGCAGGGAAAGACCCAGTACTTC

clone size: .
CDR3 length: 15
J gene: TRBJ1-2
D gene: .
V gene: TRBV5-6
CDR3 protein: CASSLGRTLTYGYTF
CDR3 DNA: TGTGCCAGCAGCTTGGGACGGACGTTAACTTATGGCTACACCTTC

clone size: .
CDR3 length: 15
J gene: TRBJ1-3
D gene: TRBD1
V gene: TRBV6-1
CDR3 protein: CASSEQGARGNTIYF
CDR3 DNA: TGTGCCAGCAGTGAACAGGGGGCTCGTGGAAACACCATATATTTT

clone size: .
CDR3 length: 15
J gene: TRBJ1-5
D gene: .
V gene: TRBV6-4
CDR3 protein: CASSVTFNSNQPQHF
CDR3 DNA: TGTGCCAGCAGTGTGACGTTTAATAGCAATCAGCCCCAGCATTTT

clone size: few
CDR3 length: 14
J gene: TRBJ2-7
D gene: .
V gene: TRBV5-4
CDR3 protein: CASSLTDRSYEQYF
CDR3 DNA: TGTGCCAGCAGCTTGACGGACAGATCCTACGAGCAGTACTTC

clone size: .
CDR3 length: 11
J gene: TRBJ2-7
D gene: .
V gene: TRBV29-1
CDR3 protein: CSVVGASEQYF
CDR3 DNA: TGCAGCGTTGTGGGGGCGAGCGAGCAGTACTTC

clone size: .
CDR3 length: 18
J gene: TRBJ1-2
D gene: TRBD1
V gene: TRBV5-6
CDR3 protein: CASSLPAGQGETNYGYTF
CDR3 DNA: TGTGCCAGCAGCTTGCCCGCGGGACAGGGGGAGACTAACTATGGCTACACCTTC

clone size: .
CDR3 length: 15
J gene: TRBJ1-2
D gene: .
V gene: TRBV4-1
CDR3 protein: CASSQEEGHGYGYTF
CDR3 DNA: TGCGCCAGCAGCCAAGAAGAGGGTCACGGCTATGGCTACACCTTC

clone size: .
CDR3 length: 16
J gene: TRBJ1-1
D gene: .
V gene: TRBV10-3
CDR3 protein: CAIGGGGDSMNTEAFF
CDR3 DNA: TGTGCCATCGGCGGGGGGGGAGACTCTATGAACACTGAAGCTTTCTTT

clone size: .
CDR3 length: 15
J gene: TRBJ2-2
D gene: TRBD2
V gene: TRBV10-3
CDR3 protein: CAISESTSETGELFF
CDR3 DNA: TGTGCCATCAGTGAGTCCACTAGCGAGACCGGGGAGCTGTTTTTT

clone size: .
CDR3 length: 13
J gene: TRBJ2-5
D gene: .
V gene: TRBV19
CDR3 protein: CASSMRARETQYF
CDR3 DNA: TGTGCCAGTAGTATGCGGGCGCGAGAGACCCAGTACTTC

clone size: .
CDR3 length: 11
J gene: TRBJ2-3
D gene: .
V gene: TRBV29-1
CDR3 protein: CSVGETDTQYF
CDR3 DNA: TGCAGCGTTGGAGAGACAGATACGCAGTATTTT

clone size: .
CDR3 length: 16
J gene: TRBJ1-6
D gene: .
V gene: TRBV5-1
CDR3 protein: CASSRDRTANNSPLHF
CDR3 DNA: TGCGCCAGCAGCAGAGATCGGACAGCTAATAATTCACCCCTCCACTTT

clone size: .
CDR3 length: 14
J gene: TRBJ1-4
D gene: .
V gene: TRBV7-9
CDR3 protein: CASSWVPTNEKLFF
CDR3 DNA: TGTGCCAGCAGCTGGGTCCCAACTAATGAAAAACTGTTTTTT

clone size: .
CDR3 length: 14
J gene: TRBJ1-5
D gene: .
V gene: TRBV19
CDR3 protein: CASSITQGSQPQHF
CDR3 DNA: TGTGCCAGTAGTATTACCCAGGGAAGTCAGCCCCAGCATTTT

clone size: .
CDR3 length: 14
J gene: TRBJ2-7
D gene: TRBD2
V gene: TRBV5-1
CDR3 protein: CASGGAGGTYEQYF
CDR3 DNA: TGCGCCAGCGGAGGGGCGGGGGGGACCTACGAGCAGTACTTC